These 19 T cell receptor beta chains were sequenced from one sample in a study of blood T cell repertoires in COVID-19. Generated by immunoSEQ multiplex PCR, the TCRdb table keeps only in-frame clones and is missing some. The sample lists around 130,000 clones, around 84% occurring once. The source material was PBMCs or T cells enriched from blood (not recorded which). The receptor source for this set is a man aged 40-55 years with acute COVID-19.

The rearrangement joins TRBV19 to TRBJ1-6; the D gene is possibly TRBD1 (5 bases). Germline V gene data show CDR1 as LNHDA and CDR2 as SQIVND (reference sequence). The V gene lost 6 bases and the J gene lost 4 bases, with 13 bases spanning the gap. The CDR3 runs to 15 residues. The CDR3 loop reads CASSHQGGYNSPLHF. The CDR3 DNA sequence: TGTGCCAGTAGCCATCAGGGAGGGTATAATTCACCCCTCCACTTT.

This CDR3 reads CASSYAALNTEAFF. The CDR3 region has the DNA TGTGCCAGCAGTTACGCGGCCCTAAACACTGAAGCTTTCTTT. The rearrangement links TRBV6-2 or TRBV6-3 to TRBJ1-1, with D hard to call. Germline V lookup: CDR1 MNHEY, CDR2 SVGEGT. CDR3 length: 14 amino acids. Trimming cost V 2 bases and J 2 bases, with 9 bases left between them.

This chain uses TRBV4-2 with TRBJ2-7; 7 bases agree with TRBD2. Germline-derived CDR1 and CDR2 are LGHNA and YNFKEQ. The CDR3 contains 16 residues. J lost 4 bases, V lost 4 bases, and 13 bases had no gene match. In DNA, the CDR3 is TGTGCCAGCAGCCCGAATGTGCGGGAGATTTTTTACGAGCAGTACTTC. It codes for CASSPNVREIFYEQYF.

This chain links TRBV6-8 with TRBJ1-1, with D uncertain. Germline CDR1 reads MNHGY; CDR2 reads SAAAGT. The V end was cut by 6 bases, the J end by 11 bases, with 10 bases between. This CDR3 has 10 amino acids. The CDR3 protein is CASRRGNAFF. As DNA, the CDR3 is TGTGCCAGCAGAAGAGGGAACGCTTTCTTT.

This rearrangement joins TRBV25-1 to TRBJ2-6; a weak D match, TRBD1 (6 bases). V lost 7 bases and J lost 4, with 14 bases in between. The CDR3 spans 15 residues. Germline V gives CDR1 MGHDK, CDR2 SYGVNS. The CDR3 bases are TGTGCCAGCAAGGACAGCGGCCAAGGGGCCAACGTCCTGACTTTC. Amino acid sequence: CASKDSGQGANVLTF.

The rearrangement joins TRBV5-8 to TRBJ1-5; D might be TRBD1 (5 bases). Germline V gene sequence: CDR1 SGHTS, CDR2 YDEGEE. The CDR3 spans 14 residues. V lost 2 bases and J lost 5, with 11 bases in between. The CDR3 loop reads CASSFDSTYQPQHF. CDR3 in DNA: TGTGCCAGCAGCTTTGACAGTACTTATCAGCCCCAGCATTTT.

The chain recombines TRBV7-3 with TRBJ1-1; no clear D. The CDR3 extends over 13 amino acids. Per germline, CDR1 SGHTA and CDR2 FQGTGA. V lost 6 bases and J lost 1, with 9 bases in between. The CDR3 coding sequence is TGTGCCAGCAGACGAACAGAGAACACTGAAGCTTTCTTT. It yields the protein CASRRTENTEAFF.

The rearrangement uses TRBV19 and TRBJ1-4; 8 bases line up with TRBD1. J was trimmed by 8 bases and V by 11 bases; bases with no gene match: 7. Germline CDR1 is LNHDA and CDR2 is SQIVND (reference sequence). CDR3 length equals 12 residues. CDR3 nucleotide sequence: TGTGCCGCGGCGGGACAGGACGAAAAACTGTTTTTT. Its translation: CAAAGQDEKLFF.

The CDR3 DNA follows: TGTGCCAGCAGCCCGACAGGGGGAGGCACTGAAGCTTTCTTT. Translated, it gives CASSPTGGGTEAFF. J is TRBJ1-1 and V is TRBV7-3; 9 bases are shared with TRBD1. This CDR3 is 14 amino acids long. CDR1 and CDR2 from the germline V gene are SGHTA and FQGTGA. The junction had 5 bases not matched to a gene; V was cut back by 5 bases and J by 4 bases.

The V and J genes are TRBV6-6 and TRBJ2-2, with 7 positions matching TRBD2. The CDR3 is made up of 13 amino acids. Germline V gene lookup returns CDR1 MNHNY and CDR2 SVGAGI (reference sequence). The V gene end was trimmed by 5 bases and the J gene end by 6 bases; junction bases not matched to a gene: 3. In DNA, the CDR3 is TGTGCCAGCAGTCGACTAGCAGCCGGGGAGCTGTTTTTT. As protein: CASSRLAAGELFF.

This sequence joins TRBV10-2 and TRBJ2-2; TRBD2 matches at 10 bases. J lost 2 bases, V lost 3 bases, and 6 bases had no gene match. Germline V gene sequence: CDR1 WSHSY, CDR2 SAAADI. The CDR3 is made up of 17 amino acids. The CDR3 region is CASSEVAGGLNTGELFF. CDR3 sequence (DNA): TGCGCCAGCAGTGAAGTAGCGGGGGGCCTTAACACCGGGGAGCTGTTTTTT.

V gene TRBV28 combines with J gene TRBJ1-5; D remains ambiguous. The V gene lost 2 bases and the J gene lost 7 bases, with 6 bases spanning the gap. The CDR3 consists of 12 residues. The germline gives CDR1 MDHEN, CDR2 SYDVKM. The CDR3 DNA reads TGTGCCAGCAGTTTACTGGAGCAGCCCCAGCATTTT. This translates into CASSLLEQPQHF.

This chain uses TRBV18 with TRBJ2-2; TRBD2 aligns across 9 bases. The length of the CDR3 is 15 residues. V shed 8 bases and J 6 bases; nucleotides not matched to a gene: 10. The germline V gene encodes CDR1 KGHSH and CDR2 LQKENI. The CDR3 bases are TGTGCCAGCGCCGCGGGACTAGCAAAACCCGGGGAGCTGTTTTTT. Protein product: CASAAGLAKPGELFF.

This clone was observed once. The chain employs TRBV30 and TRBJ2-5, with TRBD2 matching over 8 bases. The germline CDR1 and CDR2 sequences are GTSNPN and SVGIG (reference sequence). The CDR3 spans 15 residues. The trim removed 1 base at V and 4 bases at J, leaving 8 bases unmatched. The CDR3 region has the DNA TGTGCCTGGAGTGCCCCCCGGGGGGGCCCAGAGACCCAGTACTTC. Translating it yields CAWSAPRGGPETQYF.

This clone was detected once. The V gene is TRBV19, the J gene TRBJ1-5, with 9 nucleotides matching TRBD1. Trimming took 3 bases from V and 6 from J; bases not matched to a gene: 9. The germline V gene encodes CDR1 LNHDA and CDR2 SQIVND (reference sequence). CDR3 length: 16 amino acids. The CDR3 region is CASSMDRGDSSQPQHF. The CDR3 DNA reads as TGTGCCAGTAGTATGGACAGGGGCGACTCGAGTCAGCCCCAGCATTTT.

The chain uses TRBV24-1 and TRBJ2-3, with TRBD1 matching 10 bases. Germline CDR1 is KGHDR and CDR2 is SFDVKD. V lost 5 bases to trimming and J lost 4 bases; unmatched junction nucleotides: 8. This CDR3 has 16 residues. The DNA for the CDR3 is TGTGCCACCAGTGCCCCCCGGACAGGGGGAGCAGATACGCAGTATTTT. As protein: CATSAPRTGGADTQYF.

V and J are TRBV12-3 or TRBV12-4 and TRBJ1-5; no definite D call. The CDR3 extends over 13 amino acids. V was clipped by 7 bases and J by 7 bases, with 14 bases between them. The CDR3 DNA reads TGTGCCAGCAATCTGGGCCCCCAACAGCCCCAGCATTTT. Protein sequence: CASNLGPQQPQHF.

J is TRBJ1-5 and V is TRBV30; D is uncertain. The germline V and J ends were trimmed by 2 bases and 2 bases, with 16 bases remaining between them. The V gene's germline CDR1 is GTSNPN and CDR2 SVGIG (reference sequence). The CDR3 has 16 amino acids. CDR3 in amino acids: CAWSLRPARGNQPQHF. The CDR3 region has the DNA TGTGCCTGGAGTTTAAGGCCCGCTCGGGGCAATCAGCCCCAGCATTTT.

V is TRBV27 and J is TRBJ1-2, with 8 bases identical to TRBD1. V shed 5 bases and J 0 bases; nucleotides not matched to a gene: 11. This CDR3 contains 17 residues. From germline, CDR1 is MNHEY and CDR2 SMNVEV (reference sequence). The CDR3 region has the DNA TGTGCCAGCAGTCCCCTCCCAAACAGGGGGACTAACTATGGCTACACCTTC. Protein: CASSPLPNRGTNYGYTF.